What follows are 21 T cell receptor beta chains derived from one specimen sequenced in a study of T cell responses to AZD1222 COVID-19 vaccine (dated by TCRdb to about 2021). The time point tag for this specimen amounts to: baseline before first vaccination. To prepare the library, the immunoSEQ multiplex PCR assay was applied. The table comes from immuneACCESS by way of TCRdb, which keeps in-frame sequences with V and J called. Part of the clones is missing from these tables; in studies checked, under half for an unresolved V gene and the rest for unknown reasons. Across this sample there are 70,000 to 90,000 clones, with 89% seen only once. Clones ranked in the top ten supply 2% to 3% of the sample. The source material was peripheral blood, sampled on day 0 of AZD1222 vaccination. Every receptor here comes from an adult in good health.

The J gene is TRBJ2-7, the V gene TRBV10-3; 8 nucleotides line up with TRBD2. Trimming removed 3 bases from V and 2 bases from J; junction bases left unmatched: 6. The CDR3 spans 15 residues. Germline assignment: CDR1 ENHRY and CDR2 SYGVKD. DNA of the CDR3: TGTGCCATCAGTGAAGGAACTAGCGGTACCTACGAGCAGTACTTC. This codes for CAISEGTSGTYEQYF.

The chain carries TRBV7-3 and TRBJ1-4, with 8 positions matching TRBD1. Germline lookup yields CDR1 SGHTA and CDR2 FQGTGA. V shed 1 base, J shed 5 bases, and the junction held 3 bases outside the gene matches. The CDR3 runs to 15 residues. Here the CDR3 DNA reads TGTGCCAGCAGCTTAATTTGGACAGGGAATGAAAAACTGTTTTTT. The encoded protein is CASSLIWTGNEKLFF.

The chain employs TRBV11-2 and TRBJ2-2; 9 bases are shared with TRBD1. CDR3 length: 16 residues. Germline V gene lookup returns CDR1 SGHAT and CDR2 FQNNGV. V lost 4 bases to trimming and J lost 5 bases; unmatched junction nucleotides: 8. This CDR3 reads CASSSVQGAGTGELFF. The CDR3 DNA sequence: TGTGCCAGCAGCTCCGTACAGGGGGCGGGTACCGGGGAGCTGTTTTTT.

This sequence joins TRBV9 and TRBJ2-7; the match to TRBD1 covers 10 bases. The trim removed 4 bases at V and 0 bases at J, leaving 4 bases unmatched. This CDR3 has 15 amino acids. Germline values: CDR1 SGDLS, CDR2 YYNGEE. The CDR3 here is CASSPGQGSSYEQYF. In DNA, the CDR3 is TGTGCCAGCAGCCCGGGACAGGGGAGCTCCTACGAGCAGTACTTC.

The chain joins TRBV11-2 to TRBJ1-1; D gene uncertain. V lost 5 bases, J lost 1 base, and 8 bases lay in between. Germline V gene sequence: CDR1 SGHAT, CDR2 FQNNGV. The CDR3 totals 13 residues. CDR3 loop: CASSRPTNTEAFF. CDR3 DNA sequence: TGTGCCAGCAGCCGACCCACGAACACTGAAGCTTTCTTT.

The chain has TRBV5-8 and TRBJ2-7; possibly TRBD1 or TRBD2 for D (5 bases each). The V end was cut by 1 base, the J end by 6 bases, with 17 bases between. The CDR3 length is 15 residues. Germline V gene sequence: CDR1 SGHTS, CDR2 YDEGEE. Here the CDR3 reads CASSLTYGQGAEQYF. The CDR3 nucleotides are TGTGCCAGCAGCTTGACGTATGGGCAGGGAGCCGAGCAGTACTTC.

V and J are TRBV5-5 and TRBJ2-5; D is undetermined. The CDR3 is 12 residues long. V was shortened by 6 bases and J by 5 bases, with 11 bases between the two germline ends. In germline, CDR1 is SGHKS, CDR2 YYEKEE (reference sequence). CDR3 coding DNA: TGTGCCAGCACCCAGGACGGGGAGACCCAGTACTTC. Protein product: CASTQDGETQYF.

V usage is TRBV5-6 and J usage is TRBJ2-7; D could derive from TRBD1 or TRBD2 (5 bases each). The CDR3 extends over 15 amino acids. Per the germline V gene, CDR1 is SGHDT and CDR2 is YYEEEE. Trimming shortened V by 2 bases and J by 0 bases, and 12 bases separated the two germline ends. CDR3 in amino acids: CASSFPWGSSYEQYF. DNA of the CDR3: TGTGCCAGCAGCTTTCCATGGGGGAGCTCCTACGAGCAGTACTTC.

The CDR3 loop is CASSEKDWDEQFF. CDR3 nucleotide sequence: TGTGCCAGCAGTGAAAAAGACTGGGATGAGCAGTTCTTC. The gene calls are TRBV6-1 and TRBJ2-1; D gene unclear. The germline V and J ends were trimmed by 2 bases and 8 bases, with 10 bases remaining between them. CDR3 size: 13 residues. Germline values: CDR1 MNHNS, CDR2 SASEGT.

This clone was counted only a few times. This chain connects TRBV3-1 (or the pseudogene TRBV3-2) to TRBJ1-5; weak D call: TRBD1 (5 bases). Germline-derived CDR1 and CDR2 are LGHDT and YNNKEL (reference sequence). V shed 0 bases and J shed 4 bases, with 16 bases lying between them. This CDR3 has 17 residues. The CDR3: CASSQDTARGRNQPQHF. CDR3 DNA: TGTGCCAGCAGCCAAGATACGGCCCGGGGGAGGAATCAGCCCCAGCATTTT.

The chain recombines TRBV6-1 with TRBJ1-3; D is perhaps TRBD1 (6 bases). Germline lookup yields CDR1 MNHNS and CDR2 SASEGT. The V end lost 3 bases, the J end lost 0 bases, and 12 bases lay between the germline ends. The CDR3 spans 16 residues. The CDR3 protein is CASSEQQDSSGNTIYF. The CDR3 DNA is TGTGCCAGCAGTGAGCAACAGGACAGCTCTGGAAACACCATATATTTT.

The V call is TRBV10-3, the J call TRBJ1-5; possibly TRBD1 for D (6 bases). CDR3 length: 13 residues. The V gene lost 8 bases and the J gene lost 5 bases, with 13 bases spanning the gap. The germline V gene has CDR1 ENHRY and CDR2 SYGVKD. The CDR3 DNA reads TGTGCCATCTCCGGTGCAGGGGATCAGCCCCAGCATTTT. It translates to CAISGAGDQPQHF.

This chain connects TRBV12-5 to TRBJ1-2; no clear D. Germline lookup yields CDR1 LGHNT and CDR2 FRNRAP. The CDR3 has 13 residues. The V end was cut by 2 bases, the J end by 0 bases, with 4 bases between. The CDR3, as DNA: TGTGCTAGTGGTTTGTCCACTAACTATGGCTACACCTTC. It codes for CASGLSTNYGYTF.

The chain combines TRBV30 with TRBJ1-1; 8 nucleotides agree with TRBD1. The ends lost 0 bases at V and 7 bases at J; junction bases unmatched: 1. Per germline, CDR1 GTSNPN and CDR2 SVGIG (reference sequence). This CDR3 is built from 12 residues. DNA of the CDR3: TGTGCCTGGAGTGTGACAGGGGATGAAGCTTTCTTT. Protein: CAWSVTGDEAFF.

This chain joins TRBV7-9 and TRBJ2-5; tentatively, D is TRBD1 (5 bases). The CDR3 loop spans 14 amino acids. From germline, CDR1 is SEHNR and CDR2 FQNEAQ (reference sequence). V lost 2 bases and J lost 5, with 12 bases in between. The CDR3: CASSLNQGMETQYF. CDR3 bases: TGTGCCAGCAGCTTAAACCAGGGCATGGAGACCCAGTACTTC.

The genes are TRBV5-1 and TRBJ2-5, with 9 nucleotides matching TRBD1. Germline lookup yields CDR1 SGHRS and CDR2 YFSETQ. The junction had 9 bases not matched to a gene; V was cut back by 4 bases and J by 5 bases. The CDR3 spans 15 residues. CDR3 sequence: CASSANTGGGETQYF. The CDR3 DNA follows: TGCGCCAGCAGCGCCAATACAGGGGGCGGTGAGACCCAGTACTTC. Together with reference TRBV5-1 and TRBJ2-5, the CDR3 gives the full variable domain: KAGVTQTPRYLIKTRGQQVTLSCSPISGHRSVSWYQQTPGQGLQFLFEYFSETQRNKGNFPGRFSGRQFSNSRSEMNVSTLELGDSALYLCASSANTGGGETQYFGPGTRLLVL.

V gene TRBV20-1 combines with J gene TRBJ2-4; no firm D call. CDR1 is DFQATT, CDR2 SNEGSKA, per germline (reference sequence). The CDR3 runs to 11 residues. The V end was cut by 7 bases, the J end by 0 bases, with 4 bases between. CDR3 nucleotides: TGCAGTGGGGGAGCCAAAAACATTCAGTACTTC. Translation: CSGGAKNIQYF.

The rearrangement joins TRBV6-4 to TRBJ2-1; the match to TRBD2 covers 9 bases. Germline loops: CDR1 MRHNA, CDR2 SNTAGT. This CDR3 has 15 residues. The ends lost 3 bases at V and 6 bases at J; junction bases unmatched: 6. CDR3 DNA: TGTGCCAGCAGTGAACGAGCGGGAGGTGGCAATGAGCAGTTCTTC. As protein: CASSERAGGGNEQFF.

Only one count was recorded for this clone. Additional DNA sequences in this sample encode the identical CDR3. The chain links TRBV14 to TRBJ1-2; possibly TRBD1 for D (6 bases). CDR3 length equals 14 residues. Trimming took 4 bases from V and 1 from J, leaving 10 bases between them. CDR1 is SGHDN and CDR2 is FVKESK in the germline V gene. Here the CDR3 DNA reads TGTGCCAGCAGCCCGGACAGAAATAACTATGGCTACACCTTC. Protein sequence: CASSPDRNNYGYTF.

The gene calls are TRBV19 and TRBJ2-1; TRBD2 agrees at 8 bases. After removal of 4 bases from V and 0 bases from J, the junction contained 2 bases not matched to a gene. The germline V gene has CDR1 LNHDA and CDR2 SQIVND (reference sequence). The length of the CDR3 is 15 residues. Here the CDR3 DNA reads TGTGCCAGTAGTACTACTAGCGGCTCCTACAATGAGCAGTTCTTC. Its protein product is CASSTTSGSYNEQFF.

The DNA of the CDR3 is TGTGCCAGCAGTGGTGAAAGTCTCGGTTCCGGGGAGCTGTTTTTT. This codes for CASSGESLGSGELFF. The V gene is TRBV2, the J gene TRBJ2-2, with D hard to call. Germline CDR1 and CDR2: SNHLY and FYNNEI. The V and J ends lost 4 bases and 6 bases respectively, with 15 bases between them. The CDR3 extends over 15 amino acids.